Sequencing of this TCR beta chain was carried out in a study of vaccination and CD4 T cells after COVID-19. Treatment indicated: approximately 9-day PBMC culture with coronavirus spike peptide pools or control peptides (ViraFEST assay). Peptide pools at 9.5 to 10 ug/ml stimulated approximately 2 million PBMCs per well with 10 IU/ml IL-2. This clonotype is large in the sample. Its specificity is not known. CDR3 length: 15 amino acids. The germline V and J ends were trimmed by 6 bases and 6 bases, with 15 bases remaining between them. Germline values: CDR1 MNHEY, CDR2 SMNVEV (reference sequence). The Oncomine TCR Beta short-read assay was applied to DNA of cultured CD4+ T cells. MiXCR, applied by TCRdb to the PCR reads, yields one record per CDR3 protein. Here the sample spans more than 8,000 distinct CDR3 sequences, 28% being singletons.

J is TRBJ1-6 and V is TRBV27; possibly TRBD1 for D (6 bases). The origin of this receptor is a human donor who had recovered from COVID-19. Sequencing was performed on CD4+ T cells from blood, cultured in vitro, taken after SARS-CoV-2 vaccination. DNA of the CDR3: TGTGCCAGCAGGGTTGGGGGGGCGTCTAATTCACCCCTCCACTTT. Translated, it gives CASRVGGASNSPLHF.